This T cell receptor (beta chain) was recovered during a study of blood T cells in healthy people across ages. Primers used in a second PCR of roughly 7 to 12 cycles were a sample-barcoded 5' primer and a J-beta primer mix. Each CDR3 protein is one row after TCRdb ran MiXCR on the 5' RACE reads. The sample lists more than 1,000,000 distinct CDR3 sequences, around 25% occurring once. The germline V and J ends were trimmed by 0 bases and 2 bases, with 7 bases remaining between them. The CDR3 covers 13 residues. Germline-derived CDR1 and CDR2 are DFQATT and SNEGSKA (reference sequence). The same sample was also used in a study of T cells of mothers and their children.

V is TRBV20-1 and J is TRBJ2-5; D unresolved. The clonotype comes from a girl aged 2 to 9 in good health. Sequenced material: blood. CDR3 protein: CSARDPSQETQYF. The CDR3 coding sequence is TGCAGTGCTAGAGATCCCAGTCAAGAGACCCAGTACTTC.